This TCR beta chain was found in a study of identical twins. TCRdb redid the calling of the 5' RACE reads with MiXCR, one entry per CDR3 protein. This sample has under 350,000 distinct CDR3 sequences, with less than 9.5% found just once. CDR3 length: 16 amino acids. These data were also filed under a second study, of yellow fever vaccine responses in identical twins.

The source material was CD8+ T cells sorted from blood. The TCR originated in a woman aged 18-30 years in good health. The chain is built from TRBV21-1 and TRBJ2-7; the D call in the table, TRBD1, was not verified against the DNA. TRBV21-1 is marked as a pseudogene. CDR3 protein: CASSKGTTGSSYEQYF. Here the CDR3 DNA reads TGTGCCAGCAGCAAAGGGACGACAGGGAGCTCCTACGAGCAGTACTTC.